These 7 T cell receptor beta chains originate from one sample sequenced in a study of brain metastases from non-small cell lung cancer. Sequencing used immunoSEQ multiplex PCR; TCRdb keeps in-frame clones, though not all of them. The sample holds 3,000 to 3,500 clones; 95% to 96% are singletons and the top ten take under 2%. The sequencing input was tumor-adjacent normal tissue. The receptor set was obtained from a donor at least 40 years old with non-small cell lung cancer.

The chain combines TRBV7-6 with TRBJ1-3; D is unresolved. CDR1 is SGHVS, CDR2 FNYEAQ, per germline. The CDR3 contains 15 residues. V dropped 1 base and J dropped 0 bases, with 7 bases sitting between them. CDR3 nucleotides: TGTGCCAGCAGCTTAGTGGACGGCTCTGGAAACACCATATATTTT. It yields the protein CASSLVDGSGNTIYF.

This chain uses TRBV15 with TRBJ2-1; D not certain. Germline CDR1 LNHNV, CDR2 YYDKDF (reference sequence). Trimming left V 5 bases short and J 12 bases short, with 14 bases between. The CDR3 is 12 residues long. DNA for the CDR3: TGTGCCACCAGCCAACAAGTAGAACGGCAGTTCTTC. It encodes CATSQQVERQFF.

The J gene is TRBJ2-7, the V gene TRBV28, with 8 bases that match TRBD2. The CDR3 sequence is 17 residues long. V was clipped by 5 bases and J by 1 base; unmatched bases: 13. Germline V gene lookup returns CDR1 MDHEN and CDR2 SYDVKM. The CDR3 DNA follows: TGTGCCAGCAGTCGACACTTTAGCGGGACCCTTTCCTACGAGCAGTACTTC. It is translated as CASSRHFSGTLSYEQYF. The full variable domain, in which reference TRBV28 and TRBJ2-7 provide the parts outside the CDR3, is DVKVTQSSRYLVKRTGEKVFLECVQDMDHENMFWYRQDPGLGLRLIYFSYDVKMKEKGDIPEGYSVSREKKERFSLILESASTNQTSMYLCASSRHFSGTLSYEQYFGPGTRLTVT.

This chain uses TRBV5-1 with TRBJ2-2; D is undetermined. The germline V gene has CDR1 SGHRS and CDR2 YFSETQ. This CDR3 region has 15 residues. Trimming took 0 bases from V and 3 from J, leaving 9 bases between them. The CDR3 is CASSLDNPDTGELFF. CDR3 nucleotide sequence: TGCGCCAGCAGCTTGGACAATCCCGACACCGGGGAGCTGTTTTTT.

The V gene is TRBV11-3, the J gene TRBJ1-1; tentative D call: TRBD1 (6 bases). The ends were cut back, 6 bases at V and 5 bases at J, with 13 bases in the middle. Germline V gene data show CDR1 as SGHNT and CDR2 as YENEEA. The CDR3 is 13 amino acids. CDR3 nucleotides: TGTGCCAGCAGTCTAGGGGGGGCAACTGAAGCTTTCTTT. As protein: CASSLGGATEAFF.

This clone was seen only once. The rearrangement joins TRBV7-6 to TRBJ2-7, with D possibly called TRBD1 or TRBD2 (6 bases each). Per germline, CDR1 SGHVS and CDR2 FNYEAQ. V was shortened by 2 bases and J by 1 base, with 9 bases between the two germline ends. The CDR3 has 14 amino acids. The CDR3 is CASSLWGASYEQYF. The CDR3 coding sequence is TGTGCCAGCAGCTTATGGGGGGCGTCCTACGAGCAGTACTTC.

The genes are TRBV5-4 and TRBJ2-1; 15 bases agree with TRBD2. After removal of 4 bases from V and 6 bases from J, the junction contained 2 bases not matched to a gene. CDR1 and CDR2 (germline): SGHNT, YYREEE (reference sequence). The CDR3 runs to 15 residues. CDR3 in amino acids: CASSGGLAGGNEQFF. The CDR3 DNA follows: TGTGCCAGCAGCGGGGGACTAGCGGGAGGCAATGAGCAGTTCTTC.